This is a list of T cell receptor beta chains from one sample in a study of T cell clusters in autoimmune cytopenias. One entry per CDR3 protein, without DNA, is what TCRdb gives after re-calling the multiplex PCR reads. This sample's table has under 3,500 distinct CDR3 sequences. Material for sequencing was peripheral blood. The receptors were gathered from a human donor with an autoimmune cytopenia, with autoimmune hepatitis or in good health (not recorded which). Each CDR3 is given with its conserved first and last residue. Fields, in order: CDR3 length, J gene, clone size, V gene, CDR3 protein. Clone size is not always given. Where it is, it says once, few, many or a class for expanded clones.

length: 16
J: TRBJ1-4
size: -
V: TRBV4-1
CDR3: CASSQAWGQGREKLFF

length: 15
J: TRBJ2-7
size: -
V: TRBV5-1
CDR3: CASSFSGGGNYEQYF

length: 16
J: TRBJ1-2
size: medium-sized
V: TRBV5-6
CDR3: CASSMRTGGVVYGYTF

length: 14
J: TRBJ1-1
size: -
V: TRBV7-9
CDR3: CASSPSEENTEAFF

length: 13
J: TRBJ1-1
size: medium-sized
V: TRBV19
CDR3: CASSMTGVTEAFF

length: 16
J: TRBJ2-3
size: -
V: TRBV5-1
CDR3: CASSPGASGRGDTQYF

length: 15
J: TRBJ1-6
size: -
V: TRBV5-4
CDR3: CASSLEKGDSSPLHF

length: 13
J: TRBJ2-2
size: -
V: TRBV6-1
CDR3: CASSRGSTGELFF

length: 15
J: TRBJ2-3
size: -
V: TRBV28
CDR3: CASSWLAGESDTQYF

length: 15
J: TRBJ2-3
size: medium-sized
V: TRBV13
CDR3: CASSLEGLSTDTQYF

length: 14
J: TRBJ2-7
size: medium-sized
V: TRBV12-3/TRBV12-4
CDR3: CASSLGGPQYEQYF

length: 18
J: TRBJ1-6
size: -
V: TRBV5-6
CDR3: CASSSWDRANSYNSPLHF

length: 15
J: TRBJ2-1
size: medium-sized
V: TRBV24-1
CDR3: CATSEGGTSYNEQFF

length: 15
J: TRBJ2-5
size: -
V: TRBV25-1
CDR3: CASSVSSGPQETQYF

length: 18
J: TRBJ2-3
size: -
V: TRBV28
CDR3: CASSDFSGAVMGTDTQYF

length: 11
J: TRBJ1-1
size: medium-sized
V: TRBV12-3/TRBV12-4
CDR3: CASSLDAGVFF

length: 16
J: TRBJ2-1
size: -
V: TRBV11-2
CDR3: CASSVLGGVSYNEQFF

length: 15
J: TRBJ2-5
size: -
V: TRBV4-1
CDR3: CASSHERGIRQTQYF

length: 14
J: TRBJ2-7
size: -
V: TRBV5-1
CDR3: CASSLATETYEQYF

length: 12
J: TRBJ2-7
size: -
V: TRBV10-1
CDR3: CASSSSGNEQYF

length: 17
J: TRBJ2-7
size: -
V: TRBV5-1
CDR3: CASSAGSGQGPSYEQYF

length: 12
J: TRBJ2-7
size: medium-sized
V: TRBV30
CDR3: CAWSVTTGKQYF

length: 15
J: TRBJ2-3
size: -
V: TRBV18
CDR3: CASSPPGESTDTQYF

length: 14
J: TRBJ2-5
size: medium-sized
V: TRBV6-5
CDR3: CASSYSTWGETQYF

length: 15
J: TRBJ2-5
size: -
V: TRBV12-3/TRBV12-4
CDR3: CASTSGQGRGETQYF

length: 19
J: TRBJ2-7
size: medium-sized
V: TRBV7-2
CDR3: CASSPRVLFLDREIYEQYF

length: 14
J: TRBJ2-2
size: medium-sized
V: TRBV10-3
CDR3: CAIRGTSDGGELFF

length: 19
J: TRBJ2-1
size: -
V: TRBV28
CDR3: CASSQRLAGGSTRYNEQFF

length: 16
J: TRBJ1-1
size: -
V: TRBV19
CDR3: CASSPLVRGLDTEAFF

length: 14
J: TRBJ2-7
size: -
V: TRBV20-1
CDR3: CSAIYTGWSYEQYF

length: 12
J: TRBJ1-1
size: medium-sized
V: TRBV19
CDR3: CASSISRTEAFF

length: 12
J: TRBJ1-5
size: medium-sized
V: TRBV19
CDR3: CASSIAVQPQHF

length: 15
J: TRBJ2-7
size: -
V: TRBV20-1
CDR3: CSARDLREETYEQYF

length: 15
J: TRBJ2-2
size: -
V: TRBV10-3
CDR3: CAISDLQGYTGELFF

length: 16
J: TRBJ2-7
size: -
V: TRBV6-2/TRBV6-3
CDR3: CASSYLNTHHNYEQYF

length: 13
J: TRBJ1-2
size: -
V: TRBV28
CDR3: CAAYATENYGYTF

length: 13
J: TRBJ1-2
size: medium-sized
V: TRBV12-3/TRBV12-4
CDR3: CASSFTRGRGYTF

length: 14
J: TRBJ1-4
size: medium-sized
V: TRBV5-5
CDR3: CASSGGGPNEKLFF

length: 15
J: TRBJ2-5
size: -
V: TRBV6-5
CDR3: CASRAGGGHQETQYF

length: 14
J: TRBJ1-5
size: medium-sized
V: TRBV5-1
CDR3: CASSPRGGNQPQHF

length: 15
J: TRBJ1-5
size: medium-sized
V: TRBV19
CDR3: CASSMETGTNQPQHF

length: 15
J: TRBJ2-7
size: -
V: TRBV5-4
CDR3: CASATRGQGSYEQYF